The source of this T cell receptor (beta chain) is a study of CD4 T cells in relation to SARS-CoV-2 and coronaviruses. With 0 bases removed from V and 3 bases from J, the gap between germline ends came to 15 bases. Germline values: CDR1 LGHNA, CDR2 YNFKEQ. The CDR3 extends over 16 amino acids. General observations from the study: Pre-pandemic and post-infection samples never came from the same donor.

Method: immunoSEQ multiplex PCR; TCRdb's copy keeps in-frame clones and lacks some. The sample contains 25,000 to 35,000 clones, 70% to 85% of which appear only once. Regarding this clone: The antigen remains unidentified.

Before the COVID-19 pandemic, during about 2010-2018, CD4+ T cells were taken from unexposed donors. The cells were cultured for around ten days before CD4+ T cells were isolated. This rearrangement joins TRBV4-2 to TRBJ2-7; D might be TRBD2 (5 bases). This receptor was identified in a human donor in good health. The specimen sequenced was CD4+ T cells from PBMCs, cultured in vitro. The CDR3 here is CASSQESTLGNYEQYF. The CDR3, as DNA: TGTGCCAGCAGCCAAGAGTCCACCCTCGGGAACTACGAGCAGTACTTC.